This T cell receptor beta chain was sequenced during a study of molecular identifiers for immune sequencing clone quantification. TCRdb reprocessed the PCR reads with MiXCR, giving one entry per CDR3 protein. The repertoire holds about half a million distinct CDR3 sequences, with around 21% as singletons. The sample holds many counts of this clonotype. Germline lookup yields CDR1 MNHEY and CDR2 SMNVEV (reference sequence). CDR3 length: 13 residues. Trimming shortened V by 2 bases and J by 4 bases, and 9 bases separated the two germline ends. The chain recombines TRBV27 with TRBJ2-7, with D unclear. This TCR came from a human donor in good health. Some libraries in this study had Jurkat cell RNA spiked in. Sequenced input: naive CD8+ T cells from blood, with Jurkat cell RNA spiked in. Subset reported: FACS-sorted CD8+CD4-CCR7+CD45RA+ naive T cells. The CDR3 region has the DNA TGTGCCAGCAGTTTAAGCCCCTCGTACGAGCAGTACTTC. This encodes CASSLSPSYEQYF.